Shown below are 12 T cell receptor beta chains from a single sample sequenced in a study of shared clonotypes between healthy human individuals (dated by TCRdb to between 2020 and 2021). To prepare the library, the immunoSEQ multiplex PCR assay was applied. Here the immuneACCESS table is served through TCRdb, limited to in-frame sequences with V and J called. Missing clones are a known gap in these copies; in checked studies unresolved V genes cover under half, and the rest lacks a known reason. This sample gives around 350,000 clones in total; about 73% of them show up just once. The ten most abundant clones make up more than 9% of the sample. The sample consisted of memory CD4+ T cells sorted from blood. Explained via the paper, the cell subset or site label denotes: CD45RA-negative fraction. These TCRs come from a man aged 25-40 years in good health.

This clone was observed many times. The chain employs TRBV28 and TRBJ1-5, with D possibly matching TRBD1 (6 bases). The V and J ends lost 5 bases and 2 bases respectively, with 13 bases between them. This CDR3 has 15 amino acids. Germline V gene data show CDR1 as MDHEN and CDR2 as SYDVKM. The chain's CDR3 is CASSLTRGRNQPQHF. The CDR3 DNA sequence: TGTGCCAGCAGTCTGACCAGGGGTCGCAATCAGCCCCAGCATTTT.

The chain employs TRBV2 and TRBJ2-4, with 8 bases lining up with TRBD1. The V gene end was trimmed by 6 bases and the J gene end by 8 bases; junction bases not matched to a gene: 9. Germline CDR1 is SNHLY and CDR2 is FYNNEI. CDR3 length: 14 residues. Written as DNA, the CDR3 is TGTGCCAGCAGGCCAGGGGGCGTCAGCGACATTCAGTACTTC. Its translation: CASRPGGVSDIQYF.

There are a few counts of this clone. Other nucleotide sequences from this sample produce the same CDR3. The V and J genes are TRBV29-1 and TRBJ2-2; 10 bases line up with TRBD2. With 4 bases clipped from V and 1 base from J, the junction kept 3 bases outside the gene matches. Germline CDR1 and CDR2: SQVTM and ANQGSEA. There are 15 residues in the CDR3. CDR3 sequence reads: CSVGASGRNTGELFF. The CDR3 DNA reads as TGCAGCGTTGGGGCTAGCGGGAGGAACACCGGGGAGCTGTTTTTT.

V is TRBV6-4 and J is TRBJ2-1; D perhaps matches TRBD1 (6 bases). Germline V gene data show CDR1 as MRHNA and CDR2 as SNTAGT. The V end was cut by 2 bases, the J end by 9 bases, with 17 bases between. This CDR3 contains 15 residues. The chain's CDR3 is CASSDGGSGVSEQFF. CDR3 coding DNA: TGTGCCAGCAGTGACGGGGGCTCCGGGGTTAGTGAGCAGTTCTTC.

The J gene is TRBJ1-5, the V gene TRBV14; 10 bases align to TRBD1. CDR3 length equals 15 residues. Germline V gene data show CDR1 as SGHDN and CDR2 as FVKESK. With V trimmed by 5 bases and J by 7 bases, 8 bases remained unmatched. CDR3 sequence: CASSSSRTGGQPQHF. CDR3 sequence (DNA): TGTGCCAGCAGCTCGAGTCGGACAGGGGGACAGCCCCAGCATTTT.

V and J are TRBV2 and TRBJ1-2; no firm D call. Germline V gene sequence: CDR1 SNHLY, CDR2 FYNNEI. The V end lost 4 bases, the J end lost 5 bases, and 11 bases lay between the germline ends. The CDR3 contains 13 residues. CDR3 nucleotide sequence: TGTGCCAGCAGTGCCAACATAGCATATGGCTACACCTTC. It translates to CASSANIAYGYTF.

The chain employs TRBV5-1 and TRBJ2-5, with 11 bases identical to TRBD2. CDR3 length: 14 residues. Germline CDR1 SGHRS, CDR2 YFSETQ. V shed 2 bases and J 9 bases; nucleotides not matched to a gene: 6. CDR3 sequence: CASSFSGRDRAQYF. The CDR3 nucleotides read TGCGCCAGCAGCTTTAGCGGGAGGGATCGGGCCCAGTACTTC.

This chain uses TRBV6-1 with TRBJ2-7; 8 bases align to TRBD1. The V and J ends lost 6 bases and 2 bases, in that order; junction bases with no gene match: 6. CDR1 MNHNS and CDR2 SASEGT come from the germline V gene. The CDR3 runs to 14 residues. The CDR3, as DNA: TGTGCCAGCAGATGGGACAGGACCACCTACGAGCAGTACTTC. Translation: CASRWDRTTYEQYF.

The chain links TRBV6-4 to TRBJ1-1; D is unclear. Germline V gene sequence: CDR1 MRHNA, CDR2 SNTAGT. With 3 bases removed from V and 7 bases from J, the gap between germline ends came to 12 bases. This CDR3 is built from 13 residues. CDR3 bases: TGTGCCAGCAGTGAGTTCGGATGGGGTGAAGCTTTCTTT. Protein sequence: CASSEFGWGEAFF.

The J gene is TRBJ2-3, the V gene TRBV5-1; D gene ambiguous. Germline CDR1 and CDR2: SGHRS and YFSETQ. V was cut by 4 bases and J by 6 bases, with 12 bases left in between. CDR3 length equals 13 residues. CDR3 loop: CASSDPPPDTQYF. CDR3 nucleotides: TGCGCCAGCAGCGATCCCCCCCCCGATACGCAGTATTTT. The full variable domain, with the rest looked up from reference TRBV5-1 and TRBJ2-3, is KAGVTQTPRYLIKTRGQQVTLSCSPISGHRSVSWYQQTPGQGLQFLFEYFSETQRNKGNFPGRFSGRQFSNSRSEMNVSTLELGDSALYLCASSDPPPDTQYFGPGTRLTVL.

By share, this clone ranks as medium-sized. The chain is built from TRBV5-4 and TRBJ2-6; D is possibly TRBD1 (6 bases). With 2 bases removed from V and 1 base from J, the gap between germline ends came to 13 bases. Germline CDR1 is SGHNT and CDR2 is YYREEE (reference sequence). This CDR3 has 17 residues. The CDR3 sequence is CASSLQDSGSGANVLTF. The CDR3 coding sequence is TGTGCCAGCAGCTTACAGGACAGCGGATCTGGGGCCAACGTCCTGACTTTC.

This chain uses TRBV6-1 with TRBJ1-5; TRBD1 might be the D (5 bases). Trimming shortened V by 2 bases and J by 2 bases, and 13 bases separated the two germline ends. The germline CDR1 and CDR2 sequences are MNHNS and SASEGT. The CDR3 has 16 residues. The CDR3 bases are TGTGCCAGCAGTGAATGGGGGGGTAGTGGCAATCAGCCCCAGCATTTT. Translating it yields CASSEWGGSGNQPQHF.